The present T cell receptor beta chain was sequenced within a study of blood T cell repertoires in COVID-19. Overall study context: Symptom resolution, clearance, or two negative PCRs marked the recovered donors of Cohort 3. Acute-phase and convalescent COVID-19 samples originated in the United States, Italy and Spain. T cells, B-cell-depleted T cells, or PBMCs supplied cDNA or gDNA.

Cohorts were determined from participant-reported clinical history. The repertoire was sequenced with immunoSEQ multiplex PCR; TCRdb's copy has only in-frame clones and lacks some. The data contain about 210,000 clones, around 87% of them singletons. The TCR sequence derives from a man younger than 40 in a cohort exposed to, infected with or recovered from COVID-19 (not recorded which). Material: PBMCs or T cells enriched from blood (not recorded which).

The CDR3 DNA reads as TGTGCCAGCAGCTTAGAAGGGTCTAGCGGGAACGACGAGCAGTACTTC. Protein product: CASSLEGSSGNDEQYF. The J gene is TRBJ2-7, the V gene TRBV11-2; 9 bases are shared with TRBD2. V lost 0 bases, J lost 5 bases, and 8 bases stayed unmatched. CDR3 size: 16 residues. Germline loops: CDR1 SGHAT, CDR2 FQNNGV.